The clone carrying this T cell receptor (beta chain) has ten or more counts. TCRdb re-called the 5' RACE reads through MiXCR, storing one row per CDR3 protein. The sample consists of 40,000 to 55,000 distinct CDR3 sequences, just over 3% of them appearing once. This CDR3 contains 16 residues. Germline loops: CDR1 SGHTS, CDR2 YDEGEE. The V segment lost 4 bases and the J segment 0 bases; nucleotides outside the gene matches: 7. The data derive from a study of neurological immune-mediated disorders. Sequenced input: PBMCs. The chain has TRBV5-8 and TRBJ1-5, with 7 bases identical to TRBD1. This clonotype was obtained from a woman aged 45-59 years with multiple sclerosis. CDR3 protein: CASSPRGGHSNQPQHF. The DNA of the CDR3 is TGTGCCAGCAGCCCCAGGGGGGGGCATAGCAATCAGCCCCAGCATTTT.